The T cell receptor beta chain described here comes from a study of technical replicates of blood from a handful of donors. The assay was immunoSEQ multiplex PCR, and TCRdb's table has in-frame clones only and misses some. The table lists tens of thousands of clones, around 95% of them singletons. Trimming cost V 10 bases and J 0 bases, with 13 bases left between them. The CDR3 is 13 residues long. From germline, CDR1 is SGHVS and CDR2 FNYEAQ. Specimen: PBMCs. The clonotype was recovered from a human donor in good health. Some clones in this sample may be carry-over from other donors' samples. This chain links TRBV7-6 with TRBJ2-7; D gene unclear. This CDR3 reads CATSSTRSYEQYF. The CDR3 DNA sequence: TGTGCCACGTCTTCGACACGCTCCTACGAGCAGTACTTC.